The 27 T cell receptor beta chains given below trace back to one sample, sequenced in a study of blood T cell repertoires in COVID-19. Libraries were prepared by immunoSEQ multiplex PCR; TCRdb keeps only in-frame clonotypes and omits some of them. The sample has about 36,000 clones; over 65% are singletons. Sequenced material: peripheral blood. These TCRs come from a man aged 60 to 69 with active COVID-19.

This clone was detected a few times. This chain connects TRBV7-9 to TRBJ2-3; 7 bases are a match to TRBD2. Germline loops: CDR1 SEHNR, CDR2 FQNEAQ (reference sequence). Trimming removed 6 bases from V and 2 bases from J; junction bases left unmatched: 8. There are 15 residues in the CDR3. CDR3 in DNA: TGTGCCAGCAGGGGCGGGGGACTCTTCACAGATACGCAGTATTTT. This gives the protein CASRGGGLFTDTQYF.

The V call is TRBV28, the J call TRBJ2-7; 7 bases line up with TRBD2. Germline CDR1 and CDR2: MDHEN and SYDVKM. The CDR3 covers 16 residues. The J segment lost 0 bases and the V segment lost 6 bases, leaving 11 bases of the junction unmatched. The CDR3 bases are TGTGCCAGCAGCCGAAATTCGGGACTATCCTCCTACGAGCAGTACTTC. Amino acid sequence: CASSRNSGLSSYEQYF. The full variable domain, its missing parts supplied by reference TRBV28 and TRBJ2-7, is DVKVTQSSRYLVKRTGEKVFLECVQDMDHENMFWYRQDPGLGLRLIYFSYDVKMKEKGDIPEGYSVSREKKERFSLILESASTNQTSMYLCASSRNSGLSSYEQYFGPGTRLTVT.

The V and J genes are TRBV27 and TRBJ1-1, with D hard to call. Trimming shortened V by 10 bases and J by 0 bases, and 15 bases separated the two germline ends. CDR3 length equals 14 residues. Germline-derived CDR1 and CDR2 are MNHEY and SMNVEV (reference sequence). The CDR3: CATAPDYMNTEAFF. The CDR3 DNA is TGTGCCACCGCCCCGGACTATATGAACACTGAAGCTTTCTTT.

The gene calls are TRBV28 and TRBJ1-5, with D possibly matching TRBD1 (5 bases). Germline CDR1 is MDHEN and CDR2 is SYDVKM. The CDR3 is made up of 14 amino acids. V shed 10 bases and J shed 0 bases, with 13 bases lying between them. Here the CDR3 reads CATSDIYSNQPQHF. DNA of the CDR3: TGTGCCACCTCGGACATATATAGCAATCAGCCCCAGCATTTT.

The chain combines TRBV5-4 with TRBJ1-1; no clear D. This CDR3 comprises 15 residues. V was clipped by 0 bases and J by 4 bases, with 13 bases between them. Germline CDR1 is SGHNT and CDR2 is YYREEE (reference sequence). The CDR3 bases are TGTGCCAGCAGCTTGGCCGGCGGGAGGTCCACTGAAGCTTTCTTT. Translated: CASSLAGGRSTEAFF. The entire variable domain, with the rest obtained from reference TRBV5-4 and TRBJ1-1, is as follows: ETGVTQSPTHLIKTRGQQVTLRCSSQSGHNTVSWYQQALGQGPQFIFQYYREEENGRGNFPPRFSGLQFPNYSSELNVNALELDDSALYLCASSLAGGRSTEAFFGQGTRLTVV.

This clone was observed once. The V call is TRBV6-5, the J call TRBJ2-7; the match to TRBD2 covers 8 bases. Germline CDR1 MNHEY, CDR2 SVGAGI. The CDR3 is made up of 15 amino acids. V dropped 0 bases and J dropped 1; count of bases not matched to a gene: 2. In DNA, the CDR3 is TGTGCCAGCAGTTACTCGACTAGCGAATCCTACGAGCAGTACTTC. Protein sequence: CASSYSTSESYEQYF.

There are a few counts of this clone. V is TRBV7-2 and J is TRBJ2-1, with TRBD2 identical over 7 bases. Germline CDR1 SGHTA, CDR2 FQGNSA. This CDR3 contains 17 residues. The junction had 10 bases not matched to a gene; V was cut back by 5 bases and J by 0 bases. Here the CDR3 DNA reads TGTGCCAGCAGCCCAAGAGGGCGGGAGAGCTCCTACAATGAGCAGTTCTTC. This codes for CASSPRGRESSYNEQFF.

This clone was recorded a few times. The chain recombines TRBV3-1 (or the pseudogene TRBV3-2) with TRBJ1-2; 7 nucleotides agree with TRBD1. CDR1 and CDR2 from the germline V gene are LGHDT and YNNKEL (reference sequence). There are 15 residues in the CDR3. The V segment lost 4 bases and the J segment 4 bases; nucleotides outside the gene matches: 9. CDR3 nucleotide sequence: TGTGCCAGCAGCCCCTACGCAGGGGGTGTCTATGGCTACACCTTC. Translating it yields CASSPYAGGVYGYTF.

The chain has TRBV29-1 and TRBJ2-3, with 7 bases that match TRBD1. The CDR3 sequence is 13 residues long. In germline, CDR1 is SQVTM, CDR2 ANQGSEA. V lost 4 bases to trimming and J lost 1 base; unmatched junction nucleotides: 2. This chain's CDR3 is CSVAGTGTDTQYF. In DNA form, the CDR3 reads TGCAGCGTTGCCGGGACAGGCACAGATACGCAGTATTTT.

The genes are TRBV24-1 and TRBJ2-5; 8 nucleotides match TRBD2. Trimming cost V 4 bases and J 2 bases; bases outside gene matches: 8. CDR3 length: 16 amino acids. Germline V gene data show CDR1 as KGHDR and CDR2 as SFDVKD. CDR3 residues: CATSDPQREWQETQYF. The DNA of the CDR3 is TGTGCCACCAGTGACCCCCAGCGGGAGTGGCAAGAGACCCAGTACTTC.

This clone appeared a few times. The CDR3: CATSGQGRVNQPQHF. CDR3 coding DNA: TGTGCCACCTCGGGACAGGGGAGGGTCAATCAGCCCCAGCATTTT. This chain joins TRBV28 and TRBJ1-5; 10 bases are shared with TRBD1. V lost 10 bases to trimming and J lost 3 bases; unmatched junction nucleotides: 9. CDR1 and CDR2 from the germline V gene are MDHEN and SYDVKM. The CDR3 runs 15 residues.

This rearrangement joins TRBV4-1 to TRBJ2-7, with a possible D match to TRBD2 (5 bases). The CDR3 has 14 residues. Germline loops: CDR1 MGHRA, CDR2 YSYEKL. With 4 bases removed from V and 2 bases from J, the gap between germline ends came to 12 bases. CDR3 DNA sequence: TGCGCCAGCAGCCCACTCGGGGTTACCTACGAGCAGTACTTC. It translates to CASSPLGVTYEQYF.

This chain links TRBV12-3 or TRBV12-4 with TRBJ2-7; the D gene is possibly TRBD1 (5 bases). This CDR3 has 12 amino acids. With 8 bases removed from V and 7 bases from J, the gap between germline ends came to 15 bases. The DNA for the CDR3 is TGTGCCAGCCGCCGGGCAGGGCAAGAGCAGTACTTC. Amino acid sequence: CASRRAGQEQYF.

The chain uses TRBV9 and TRBJ2-1, with TRBD2 as a possible D gene (5 bases). Trimming pared 0 bases from V and 2 bases from J, leaving 6 bases between. CDR1 is SGDLS, CDR2 YYNGEE, per germline. This CDR3 contains 14 residues. The CDR3 nucleotides read TGTGCCAGCAGCGTAGACGGGACCTACAATGAGCAGTTCTTC. Amino acid sequence: CASSVDGTYNEQFF.

The chain has TRBV7-2 and TRBJ2-5; the D is unclear. The germline CDR1 and CDR2 sequences are SGHTA and FQGNSA. With 3 bases removed from V and 1 base from J, the gap between germline ends came to 9 bases. The CDR3 consists of 14 residues. The CDR3 reads CASSLKSFQETQYF. As DNA, the CDR3 is TGTGCCAGCAGCTTGAAGAGCTTCCAAGAGACCCAGTACTTC.

The V gene is TRBV3-1 (or the pseudogene TRBV3-2), the J gene TRBJ2-3; 10 positions match TRBD1. CDR3 length: 16 amino acids. Germline-derived CDR1 and CDR2 are LGHDT and YNNKEL (reference sequence). Germline trimming cut 4 bases from V and 1 base from J; bases unmatched to any gene: 5. The DNA for the CDR3 is TGTGCCAGCAGCCTCAGGACAGGGGGGGGCACAGATACGCAGTATTTT. The encoded protein is CASSLRTGGGTDTQYF.

The chain uses TRBV9 and TRBJ2-5, with 10 positions matching TRBD1. This CDR3 region has 15 residues. Germline assignment: CDR1 SGDLS and CDR2 YYNGEE. Trimming removed 4 bases from V and 3 bases from J; junction bases left unmatched: 6. The CDR3 spells CASSPDRGREETQYF. The CDR3 coding sequence is TGTGCCAGCAGCCCTGACAGGGGGCGGGAAGAGACCCAGTACTTC. The full variable domain, with the rest looked up from reference TRBV9 and TRBJ2-5, is DSGVTQTPKHLITATGQRVTLRCSPRSGDLSVYWYQQSLDQGLQFLIQYYNGEERAKGNILERFSAQQFPDLHSELNLSSLELGDSALYFCASSPDRGREETQYFGPGTRLLVL.

The chain recombines TRBV2 with TRBJ2-6; 7 bases line up with TRBD2. The length of the CDR3 is 16 residues. The ends lost 4 bases at V and 2 bases at J; junction bases unmatched: 5. CDR1 SNHLY and CDR2 FYNNEI come from the germline V gene. The CDR3 spells CASSASRGAGANVLTF. The CDR3 nucleotides are TGTGCCAGCAGTGCCAGTCGGGGGGCTGGGGCCAACGTCCTGACTTTC.

This sequence joins TRBV2 and TRBJ1-1; 10 bases are shared with TRBD1. V was clipped by 6 bases and J by 1 base; unmatched bases: 5. Germline V lookup: CDR1 SNHLY, CDR2 FYNNEI. The CDR3 extends over 15 amino acids. In DNA, the CDR3 is TGTGCCAGCAGAGAGGGGACAGGGGCGAACACTGAAGCTTTCTTT. This encodes CASREGTGANTEAFF.

The J gene is TRBJ1-3, the V gene TRBV5-4, with 8 bases that match TRBD1. CDR1 is SGHNT and CDR2 is YYREEE in the germline V gene (reference sequence). Unmatched junction bases numbered 3, after V lost 3 bases and J lost 4 bases. The CDR3 spans 14 residues. The CDR3 DNA is TGTGCCAGCAGCTACGGGACAGGAGGAAACACCATATATTTT. Translated, it gives CASSYGTGGNTIYF.

This chain links TRBV28 with TRBJ2-1, with D tentatively TRBD1 (6 bases). The CDR3 is 14 residues long. Trimming left V 5 bases short and J 7 bases short, with 15 bases between. From germline, CDR1 is MDHEN and CDR2 SYDVKM. The CDR3 sequence: CASSGLQRGNEQFF. The CDR3, as DNA: TGTGCCAGCAGTGGGCTACAGAGGGGGAATGAGCAGTTCTTC.

This clone was picked up one time. V is TRBV6-5 and J is TRBJ1-2, with no clear D. In germline, CDR1 is MNHEY, CDR2 SVGAGI. The CDR3 spans 12 residues. V was shortened by 6 bases and J by 8 bases, with 13 bases between the two germline ends. The CDR3 here is CASRNLERGYTF. CDR3 coding DNA: TGTGCCAGCAGGAACCTCGAGCGGGGCTACACCTTC.

This chain uses TRBV11-2 with TRBJ2-7; 14 nucleotides line up with TRBD2. Germline CDR1 SGHAT, CDR2 FQNNGV. V gave up 5 bases and J gave up 6 bases; unmatched junction bases: 3. The CDR3 runs 14 residues. CDR3 sequence reads: CASSPGLAGGEQYF. The CDR3 region has the DNA TGTGCCAGCAGCCCCGGACTAGCGGGGGGCGAGCAGTACTTC.

The chain carries TRBV7-2 and TRBJ2-7; possible D gene TRBD1, 6 bases. Germline V lookup: CDR1 SGHTA, CDR2 FQGNSA. CDR3 length: 15 residues. Deletions cut 1 base from V and 5 bases from J, with 15 bases between. The CDR3 nucleotides are TGTGCCAGCAGCTTAGTCTCAGGGGCGAATGACGAGCAGTACTTC. Protein: CASSLVSGANDEQYF.

This clone was observed once. This chain links TRBV6-5 with TRBJ2-3; no clear D. Per the germline V gene, CDR1 is MNHEY and CDR2 is SVGAGI. V lost 0 bases to trimming and J lost 2 bases, with 9 bases between them. The CDR3 sequence is 15 residues long. CDR3 residues: CASSYSAVSTDTQYF. The CDR3 DNA is TGTGCCAGCAGTTACTCGGCAGTATCCACAGATACGCAGTATTTT.

The rearrangement joins TRBV5-1 to TRBJ2-5; TRBD2 matches at 13 bases. The CDR3 contains 15 residues. Per germline, CDR1 SGHRS and CDR2 YFSETQ. V lost 6 bases, J lost 5 bases, and 7 bases stayed unmatched. CDR3 DNA: TGCGCCAGCACACTAGGGACTAGCGGGGTGGAGACCCAGTACTTC. This codes for CASTLGTSGVETQYF.

The chain is built from TRBV3-1 (or the pseudogene TRBV3-2) and TRBJ1-1, with D hard to call. Trimming stripped 1 base from V and 7 bases from J, with 10 bases between. Per the germline V gene, CDR1 is LGHDT and CDR2 is YNNKEL (reference sequence). This CDR3 contains 13 residues. CDR3 loop: CASSQGNRGEAFF. Here the CDR3 DNA reads TGTGCCAGCAGCCAAGGAAATCGGGGTGAAGCTTTCTTT.